The 6 T cell receptor beta chains below all came from one sample that was sequenced in a study of CD8+ T cells in alopecia areata. Sorting used CD4, CD8alpha, NKG2D, NKG2ACE and other markers on pooled cutaneous lymph node cells. Sequencing relied on a cDNA template that was reverse transcribed from extracted RNA. Measured with immunoSEQ multiplex PCR; TCRdb has only the in-frame clones, and not every one. In total the sample includes 200,000 to 300,000 clones, none of them seen once. Sample: CD4+ T cells sorted from a lymph node. These receptors were taken from a C3H/HeJ mouse with alopecia areata. MHC haplotype of the mouse line: H2-k.

Turning to this clone: Gene names are mouse gene names. The read ends 3 residues shy of where the CDR3 ends; the end is completed using the germline J gene. The genes are TRBV5 and TRBJ1-6; 10 bases fit TRBD1. TRBJ1-6 falls under the ORF class, with uncertain function. CDR3 length: 16 residues. With 6 bases clipped from V and 5 bases from J, the junction kept 7 bases outside the gene matches. Per the germline V gene, CDR1 is LGHNA and CDR2 is YNLKQL (reference sequence). The CDR3 here is CASSRGGTGDNSPLYF. CDR3 DNA (partial): TGTGCCAGCAGTCGAGGAGGGACAGGGGATAATTCGCCC.

This clone occurred a few times. The genes and germline here are from mouse. The CDR3 end is not reached by the read, which stops 4 residues before it; the germline J gene fills it in. V is TRBV19 and J is TRBJ2-5; D is perhaps TRBD1 (7 bases). Germline lookup yields CDR1 FNHDT and CDR2 SITEND (reference sequence). The CDR3 contains 15 residues. The V gene lost 1 base and the J gene lost 0 bases, with 9 bases spanning the gap. The CDR3 bases that were read are TGTGCCAGCAGTATAAAGGGGGCGAACCAAGAC. Translation: CASSIKGANQD. In full, the CDR3 reads CASSIKGANQDTQYF. The whole variable domain, remainder taken from reference TRBV19 and TRBJ2-5, is GGIITQTPKFLIGQEGQKLTLKCQQNFNHDTMYWYRQDSGKGLRLIYYSITENDLQKGDLSEGYDASREKKSSFSLTVTSAQKNEMAVFLCASSIKGANQDTQYFGPGTRLLVL.

In regard to this clone: Gene names are mouse gene names. Incomplete CDR3 DNA: TGTGCCAGCAGCCCCCGGGACTGGGGGGAAAACACCGGG. This gives the protein CASSPRDWGENTG. The whole CDR3 sequence is CASSPRDWGENTGQLYF. The chain combines TRBV5 with TRBJ2-2; 12 bases agree with TRBD2. The read ends 4 residues shy of where the CDR3 ends; the end is completed using the germline J gene. The CDR3 spans 17 residues. V lost 4 bases, J lost 1 base, and 4 bases stayed unmatched. Germline CDR1 and CDR2: LGHNA and YNLKQL (reference sequence).

Comment on this clone: Gene names follow the mouse nomenclature. The read stops 4 residues short of the end of the CDR3; the missing end is completed from the germline J gene. The gene calls are TRBV1 and TRBJ1-1; D gene uncertain. CDR3 length: 11 residues. Germline V gene data show CDR1 as NSQYPW and CDR2 as LRSPGD (reference sequence). V was clipped by 8 bases and J by 0 bases, with 4 bases between them. CDR3 sequence: CTCHTNTEVFF. The CDR3 bases that were read are TGCACCTGCCACACAAACACA.

This clone was detected a few times. The gene symbols are mouse symbols. The CDR3 goes on 4 residues after the read ends, and that part is filled in from the germline J gene. Within the sample, other DNA sequences also encode this same CDR3. The rearrangement links TRBV13-1 to TRBJ2-2, with 11 bases lining up with TRBD2. Germline trimming cut 3 bases from V and 0 bases from J; bases unmatched to any gene: 4. This CDR3 is 17 amino acids long. CDR1 is NSHNY, CDR2 SYGAGN, per germline. The CDR3 spells CASSGGTGGANTGQLYF. Incomplete CDR3 DNA: TGTGCCAGCAGTGGAGGGACTGGGGGCGCAAACACCGGG.

To note about this clone: The listed genes are named as in mouse. The read falls 4 residues short of the CDR3 end, and the missing part is taken from the germline J gene. This rearrangement joins TRBV31 to TRBJ2-2, with D perhaps TRBD2 (5 bases). Germline values: CDR1 GKSSPN, CDR2 SITVG. V dropped 1 base and J dropped 0 bases, with 9 bases sitting between them. CDR3 size: 15 residues. CDR3 sequence reads: CAWSRAGTNTGQLYF. The sequenced part of the CDR3 DNA is TGTGCCTGGAGTCGAGCTGGGACAAACACCGGG.